This TCR beta chain originates from a study of blood T cells in healthy people across ages. Study information: Per two T cells, about one barcoded beta molecule was captured through template switching.

Study-level findings and limits: Diversity of TCR beta per million T cells declined in a roughly linear way with age.

Every participating donor contributed approximately 9.5 milliliters of peripheral blood through a draw. Then a second PCR, running about 7 to 11 cycles, was carried out with a sample-barcoded 5' primer and a J-beta primer mix. TCRdb itself ran the 5' RACE reads through MiXCR, one entry per CDR3 protein. The data hold about 930,000 distinct CDR3 sequences, with about 27% observed a single time. As to this clonotype: Its antigen remains unknown.

These same data were also listed under a study on T cells of mothers and their children.

Specimen: blood. The sequence came from a woman aged 35 to 49 in good health.

The CDR3 bases are TGTGCCAGCAGTTTATTTCCCGGGGGGGCAACAGATACGCAGTATTTT. This gives the protein CASSLFPGGATDTQYF. The chain employs TRBV27 and TRBJ2-3; 8 nucleotides line up with TRBD2. Germline CDR1 is MNHEY and CDR2 is SMNVEV (reference sequence). Unmatched junction bases numbered 6, after V lost 1 base and J lost 3 bases. This CDR3 comprises 16 residues.